Here is one TCR beta chain with its context. These data are taken from a study of CD8 T cells in Susac syndrome. The CDR3 totals 13 residues. The V end lost 4 bases, the J end lost 5 bases, and 13 bases lay between the germline ends. Germline lookup yields CDR1 SQVTM and CDR2 ANQGSEA. The multiple sclerosis controls were treatment-naive patients with relapsing-remitting disease that was stable or active. The RNA, 0.5 to 1 ug, was put through reverse transcription using random hexamers. The immunoSEQ assay covered 54 Vbeta and 13 Jbeta segments for CDR3. MiXCR, applied by TCRdb to the immunoSEQ multiplex PCR reads, yields one record per CDR3 protein. The data contain under 250,000 distinct CDR3 sequences, around 93% of them seen just once; the ten biggest clones take up approximately 0.07%.

The source of this sequence is a human donor with multiple sclerosis. Material: CD4+ T cells from PBMCs. The chain has TRBV29-1 and TRBJ2-3, with a weak D call TRBD1 (6 bases). CDR3 in amino acids: CSVVRTVEDTQYF. CDR3 nucleotides: TGCAGCGTTGTAAGGACAGTGGAAGATACGCAGTATTTT.